This is a list of T cell receptor beta chains from one sample in a study of vaccination and CD4 T cells after COVID-19. Their target antigens are unknown. TCRdb recomputed calls from the PCR reads with MiXCR, one row per CDR3 protein. The sample lists about 20,000 distinct CDR3 sequences, around 33% occurring once. The source material was CD4+ T cells from blood, cultured in vitro, sampled about 7 months after SARS-CoV-2 vaccination. These receptors were taken from a human donor who had recovered from COVID-19. Both conserved end residues are part of each CDR3. D genes are given only for firm matches. Clone size is given for some rows only: seen once, a few or many times, or a class if the clone is expanded.

CDR3 length	V gene	clone size	D gene	J gene	CDR3 DNA	CDR3 protein
15	TRBV20-1	.	.	TRBJ1-6	TGCAGTGCTAGAGGGGGGGCGGGGGCTAATTCACCCCTCCACTTT	CSARGGAGANSPLHF
15	TRBV6-2/TRBV6-3	few	.	TRBJ2-5	TGTGCCAGCAGTTACCTCGGACGGTTACAAGAGACCCAGTACTTC	CASSYLGRLQETQYF
11	TRBV29-1	.	.	TRBJ1-1	TGCAGCGTTGAGGGGAGGACTGAAGCTTTCTTT	CSVEGRTEAFF
18	TRBV19	few	TRBD1	TRBJ2-7	TGTGCCAGTAGTAGGGTACAGGGGTCGGGCGAGGCGACCTACGAGCAGTACTTC	CASSRVQGSGEATYEQYF
14	TRBV25-1	few	TRBD2	TRBJ2-5	TGTGCCAGCAGTCGGACTAGCGGTCAAGAGACCCAGTACTTC	CASSRTSGQETQYF
16	TRBV11-3	few	TRBD2	TRBJ2-3	TGTGCCAGCAGCTCGGGACTAGCGTGGGATACAGATACGCAGTATTTT	CASSSGLAWDTDTQYF
12	TRBV7-2	few	.	TRBJ2-7	TGTGCCAGCAGCTGGGCAGGGCTCGAGCAGTACTTC	CASSWAGLEQYF
13	TRBV20-1	.	.	TRBJ2-1	TGCAGTGCTAGAGCCGACAGGGAGGGTGAGCAGTTCTTC	CSARADREGEQFF
12	TRBV6-1	.	.	TRBJ2-7	TGTGCCAGCAGGCCCACTAGTCTCGAGCAGTACTTC	CASRPTSLEQYF
15	TRBV28	.	.	TRBJ1-1	TGTGCCAGCAGTTTCGCGGCATCAGGTCGCGCTGAAGCTTTCTTT	CASSFAASGRAEAFF
12	TRBV7-2	.	.	TRBJ2-7	TGTGCCAGCAGCCTAGACGCCTACGAGCAGTACTTC	CASSLDAYEQYF
17	TRBV25-1	once	TRBD2	TRBJ2-5	TGTGCCAGCAGTGAATTGGGACTAGCGGGTGTAAAAGAGACCCAGTACTTC	CASSELGLAGVKETQYF
14	TRBV4-1	few	.	TRBJ2-3	TGCGCCAGCAGCCAAGTGGGGGCTAGAGATACGCAGTATTTT	CASSQVGARDTQYF
14	TRBV19	.	.	TRBJ1-2	TGTGCCAGTAGTATTACAGTCTCTAACTATGGCTACACCTTC	CASSITVSNYGYTF
16	TRBV6-1	.	TRBD1	TRBJ2-5	TGTGCCAGCAGCAAACTCGCCGGGACAGGGTCGCAGACCCAGTACTTC	CASSKLAGTGSQTQYF
14	TRBV7-7	.	TRBD2	TRBJ2-2	TGTGCCAGCAGCCTAGGGACTAGCGGCGGGGAGCTGTTTTTT	CASSLGTSGGELFF
17	TRBV6-5	few	TRBD2	TRBJ2-5	TGTGCCAGCAGTTATACTAGGACTAGCGGGTACCAAGAGACCCAGTACTTC	CASSYTRTSGYQETQYF
15	TRBV4-2	.	.	TRBJ2-5	TGTGCCAGCAGCCAAGAACTAGGGCCTCTGGAGACCCAGTACTTC	CASSQELGPLETQYF
17	TRBV28	.	TRBD2	TRBJ2-3	TGTGCCAGCAGTACTGGGACTAGTGCAGGAAGCACAGATACGCAGTATTTT	CASSTGTSAGSTDTQYF
13	TRBV6-2/TRBV6-3	.	.	TRBJ2-5	TGTGCCAGCAGTCTATACGGGAAAGAGACCCAGTACTTC	CASSLYGKETQYF
12	TRBV7-2	.	.	TRBJ2-3	TGTGCCAGCAGCTTTGCCAGCACAACGCAGTATTTT	CASSFASTTQYF
18	TRBV7-8	.	.	TRBJ2-7	TGTGCCAGCAGCTTTGAACCCCGAAATGGGGTGGGGATCTACGAGCAGTACTTC	CASSFEPRNGVGIYEQYF
15	TRBV2	.	TRBD2	TRBJ2-1	TGTGCCAGCAGTCCTCTAGCGGGATCGAGATATGAGCAGTTCTTC	CASSPLAGSRYEQFF
13	TRBV28	.	.	TRBJ1-2	TGTGCCAGCAGTTTAGCAGGGAACTATGGCTACACCTTC	CASSLAGNYGYTF
19	TRBV28	once	.	TRBJ2-7	TGTGCCAGCAGTTCCATGGGGGTATACGGGGCGGGTAAGTTGTTGGAGCAGTACTTC	CASSSMGVYGAGKLLEQYF
14	TRBV28	.	.	TRBJ1-5	TGTGCCAGCAGTTTCCAGGGTGGGCCTCAGCCCCAGCATTTT	CASSFQGGPQPQHF
14	TRBV27	.	TRBD1	TRBJ2-7	TGTGCCAGCAGTTCCCCTTGGACAGGGGTCGAGCAGTACTTC	CASSSPWTGVEQYF
17	TRBV27	.	.	TRBJ2-1	TGTGCCAGCAGTCCCACCTGGACCGGTAGCTCCTACAATGAGCAGTTCTTC	CASSPTWTGSSYNEQFF
14	TRBV28	.	.	TRBJ1-5	TGTGCCAGCAGTTTACCCAGGGTCGACCAGCCCCAGCATTTT	CASSLPRVDQPQHF
14	TRBV10-3	.	TRBD2	TRBJ2-1	TGTGCCATCAGTGAGTCGGGGGGGGACTATGAGCAGTTCTTC	CAISESGGDYEQFF
11	TRBV29-1	.	.	TRBJ2-5	TGCAGCGTTGCCAGAGGGTTGACCCAGTACTTC	CSVARGLTQYF
16	TRBV28	.	.	TRBJ2-1	TGTGCCAGCAGTCCGGCCGGGACTAGCAGGGGGCATGAGCAGTTCTTC	CASSPAGTSRGHEQFF
14	TRBV6-1	.	TRBD1	TRBJ1-3	TGTGCCAGCTCCCAAGGACAGGGAGGAAACACCATATATTTT	CASSQGQGGNTIYF
14	TRBV20-1	.	.	TRBJ1-2	TGCAGTGCTAGTGCAGGGAGTCGTAACGATGGCTACACCTTC	CSASAGSRNDGYTF
15	TRBV5-8	.	.	TRBJ2-7	TGTGCCAGCAGTCTCGAGCGCGTAGTCTCCTACGAGCAGTACTTC	CASSLERVVSYEQYF
15	TRBV21-1	.	.	TRBJ2-7	TGTGCCAGCAGCAACGAGAGGGGGCCGCCCTACGAGCAGTACTTC	CASSNERGPPYEQYF
16	TRBV19	few	.	TRBJ1-5	TGTGCCAGTAGTATACTACCAGGAGCGGGCAATCAGCCCCAGCATTTT	CASSILPGAGNQPQHF
15	TRBV7-3	few	.	TRBJ2-5	TGTGCCAGCAGCTTAAGTGGGATCGGGGTAGAGACCCAGTACTTC	CASSLSGIGVETQYF
14	TRBV28	.	.	TRBJ1-5	TGTGCCAGCAGTCGAGACAGAAACAATCAGCCCCAGCATTTT	CASSRDRNNQPQHF
17	TRBV6-5	few	TRBD1	TRBJ1-2	TGTGCCAGCAGTTACTCGGGGTCTGGACAGGGGACGAAGGGCTACACCTTC	CASSYSGSGQGTKGYTF
14	TRBV10-3	.	.	TRBJ1-3	TGTGCCATCACTGGAAGTGGCTCTGGAAACACCATATATTTT	CAITGSGSGNTIYF
14	TRBV20-1	.	.	TRBJ2-7	TGCAGTGCCCAGTACGGGGGAGGTTACTACGAGCAGTACTTC	CSAQYGGGYYEQYF
15	TRBV20-1	.	.	TRBJ2-1	TGCAGTGCTAGTCGGGACCCCAGTTCCTACAATGAGCAGTTCTTC	CSASRDPSSYNEQFF
13	TRBV11-2	few	.	TRBJ1-2	TGTGCCAGCAGCTTAGGGGGGGGATACGGCTACACCTTC	CASSLGGGYGYTF
14	TRBV7-9	.	.	TRBJ2-7	TGTGCCAGCAGCTTAGGAGGCACTACCTACGAGCAGTACTTC	CASSLGGTTYEQYF
16	TRBV4-2	.	.	TRBJ2-7	TGTGCCAGCAGCCGACACACAGGGATAGTCTCCTACGAGCAGTACTTC	CASSRHTGIVSYEQYF
18	TRBV20-1	.	TRBD2	TRBJ2-5	TGCAGTGCTAGGGGACTAGCGGGAGACAGGGGGATTGGGGAGACCCAGTACTTC	CSARGLAGDRGIGETQYF
14	TRBV6-5	.	TRBD2	TRBJ2-1	TGTGCCAGCAGTTACGCCCGGACTAGCCCACAGCAGTTCTTC	CASSYARTSPQQFF
14	TRBV7-9	few	.	TRBJ1-2	TGTGCCAGCAGCTTAGCAGCGACAGCATATGGCTACACCTTC	CASSLAATAYGYTF
14	TRBV29-1	.	.	TRBJ2-6	TGCAGCGTCGAGGGGAGTTCTGGGGCCAACGTCCTGACTTTC	CSVEGSSGANVLTF
16	TRBV20-1	.	.	TRBJ2-1	TGCAGTGCTAGAGATCAGGGTCCACGTCGCTACAATGAGCAGTTCTTC	CSARDQGPRRYNEQFF
13	TRBV20-1	.	.	TRBJ1-2	TGCAGTGCTAGGGCAGGGGTCTACTATGGCTACACCTTC	CSARAGVYYGYTF
17	TRBV15	few	.	TRBJ1-5	TGTGCCACCAGCCGAAAAAATGGGAGAATTAGCAATCAGCCCCAGCATTTT	CATSRKNGRISNQPQHF
16	TRBV6-1	.	.	TRBJ2-3	TGTGCCAGCAGAGACCCCCAACGAGGAGGTACGGATACGCAGTATTTT	CASRDPQRGGTDTQYF
15	TRBV20-1	.	TRBD1	TRBJ1-5	TGCAGTGTTCTTAGGACCGGGACAGGCACTCAGCCCCAGCATTTT	CSVLRTGTGTQPQHF
16	TRBV29-1	.	TRBD1	TRBJ1-6	TGCAGCGTTTCTACAGGGGCGTACCAGGGGTGGTCGTCCCTCCACTTT	CSVSTGAYQGWSSLHF
14	TRBV6-1	.	.	TRBJ1-2	TGTGCCAGCAGTCCCTCAGGGAACAACTATGGCTACACCTTC	CASSPSGNNYGYTF
13	TRBV28	.	.	TRBJ2-7	TGTGCCAGCAGGGACCCGGGACCGTCCGAGCAGTACTTC	CASRDPGPSEQYF
14	TRBV27	.	TRBD1	TRBJ2-7	TGTGCCAGCAGTGTATACAGGGGAGCCTACGAGCAGTACTTC	CASSVYRGAYEQYF